This T cell receptor beta chain comes out of a study of control samples from healthy donors and cancer patients. This table comes from immunoSEQ multiplex PCR, and its TCRdb copy is limited to in-frame clones, with some not included. Altogether 120,000 or so clones are present, less than 90% being singletons, with the ten largest covering roughly 2%. The CDR3 is made up of 12 amino acids. Trimming shortened V by 6 bases and J by 4 bases, and 7 bases separated the two germline ends. CDR1 WNHNN and CDR2 SYGVQD come from the germline V gene (reference sequence). The rearrangement links TRBV10-1 to TRBJ2-1, with D hard to call. The receptor's source is a man younger than 30 in good health. Specimen: blood. In DNA form, the CDR3 reads TGCGCCAGCAGCGAATTTTACAATGAGCAGTTCTTC. Translated, it gives CASSEFYNEQFF.